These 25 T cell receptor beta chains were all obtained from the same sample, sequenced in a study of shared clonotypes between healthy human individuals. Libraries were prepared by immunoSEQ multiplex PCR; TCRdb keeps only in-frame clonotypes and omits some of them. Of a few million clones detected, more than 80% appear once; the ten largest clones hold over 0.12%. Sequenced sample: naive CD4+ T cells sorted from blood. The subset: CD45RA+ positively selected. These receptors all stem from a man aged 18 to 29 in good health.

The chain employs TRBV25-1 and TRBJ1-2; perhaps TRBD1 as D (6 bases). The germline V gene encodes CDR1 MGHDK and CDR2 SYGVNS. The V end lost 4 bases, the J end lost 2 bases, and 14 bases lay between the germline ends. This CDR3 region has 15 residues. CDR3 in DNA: TGTGCCAGCAGTGGCGGGGCGACAGGCAACTATGGCTACACCTTC. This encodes CASSGGATGNYGYTF.

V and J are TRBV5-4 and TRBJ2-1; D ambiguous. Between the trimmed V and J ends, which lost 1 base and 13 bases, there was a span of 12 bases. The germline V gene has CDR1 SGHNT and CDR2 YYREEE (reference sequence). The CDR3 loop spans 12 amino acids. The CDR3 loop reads CASSLIGDTQFF. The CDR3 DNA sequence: TGTGCCAGCAGCTTGATAGGAGACACTCAGTTCTTC.

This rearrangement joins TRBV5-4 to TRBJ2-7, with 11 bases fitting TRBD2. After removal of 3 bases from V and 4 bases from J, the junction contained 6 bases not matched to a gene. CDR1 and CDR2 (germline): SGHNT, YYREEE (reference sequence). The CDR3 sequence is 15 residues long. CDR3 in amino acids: CASSSKRLAGYEQYF. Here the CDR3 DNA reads TGTGCCAGCAGCTCAAAGCGACTAGCGGGGTACGAGCAGTACTTC. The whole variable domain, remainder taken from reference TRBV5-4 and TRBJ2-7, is ETGVTQSPTHLIKTRGQQVTLRCSSQSGHNTVSWYQQALGQGPQFIFQYYREEENGRGNFPPRFSGLQFPNYSSELNVNALELDDSALYLCASSSKRLAGYEQYFGPGTRLTVT.

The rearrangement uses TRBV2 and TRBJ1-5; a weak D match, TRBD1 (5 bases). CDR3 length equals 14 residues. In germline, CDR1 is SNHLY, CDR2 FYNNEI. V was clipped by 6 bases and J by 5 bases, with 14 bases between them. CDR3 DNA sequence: TGTGCCAGCAGCTGGGGGGGAACGCATCAGCCCCAGCATTTT. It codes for CASSWGGTHQPQHF.

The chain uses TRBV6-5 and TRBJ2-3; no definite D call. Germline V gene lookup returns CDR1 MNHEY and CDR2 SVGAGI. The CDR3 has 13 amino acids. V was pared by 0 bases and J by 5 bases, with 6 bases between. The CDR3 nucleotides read TGTGCCAGCAGTTACTCCCGTATAGATACGCAGTATTTT. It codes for CASSYSRIDTQYF.

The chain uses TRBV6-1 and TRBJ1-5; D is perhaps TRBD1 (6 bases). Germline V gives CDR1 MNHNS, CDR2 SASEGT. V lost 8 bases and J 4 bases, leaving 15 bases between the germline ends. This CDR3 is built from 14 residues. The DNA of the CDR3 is TGTGCCAGCCATGACGGGGGGCAAAATCAGCCCCAGCATTTT. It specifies CASHDGGQNQPQHF.

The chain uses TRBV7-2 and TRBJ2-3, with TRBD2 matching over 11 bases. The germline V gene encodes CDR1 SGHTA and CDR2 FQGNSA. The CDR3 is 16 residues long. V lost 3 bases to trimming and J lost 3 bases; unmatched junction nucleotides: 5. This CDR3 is CASSFTSGSATDTQYF. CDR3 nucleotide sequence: TGTGCCAGCAGCTTCACTAGCGGGAGCGCGACAGATACGCAGTATTTT.

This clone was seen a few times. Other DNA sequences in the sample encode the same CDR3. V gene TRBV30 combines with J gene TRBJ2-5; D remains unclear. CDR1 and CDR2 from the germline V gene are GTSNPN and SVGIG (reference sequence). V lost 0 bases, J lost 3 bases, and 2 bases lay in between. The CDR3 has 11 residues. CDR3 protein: CAWSVEETQYF. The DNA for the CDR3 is TGTGCCTGGAGTGTGGAAGAGACCCAGTACTTC.

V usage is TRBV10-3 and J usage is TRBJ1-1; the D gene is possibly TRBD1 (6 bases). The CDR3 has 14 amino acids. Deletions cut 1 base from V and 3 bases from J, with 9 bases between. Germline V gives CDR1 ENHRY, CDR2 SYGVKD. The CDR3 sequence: CAISEFTGYTEAFF. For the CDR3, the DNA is TGTGCCATCAGTGAGTTTACAGGGTACACTGAAGCTTTCTTT.

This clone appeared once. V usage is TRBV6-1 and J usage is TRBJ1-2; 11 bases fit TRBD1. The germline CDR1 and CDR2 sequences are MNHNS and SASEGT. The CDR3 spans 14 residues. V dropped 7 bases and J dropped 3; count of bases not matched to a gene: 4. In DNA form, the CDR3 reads TGTGCCAGCACAAGGGACAGGGGGGACTATGGCTACACCTTC. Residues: CASTRDRGDYGYTF.

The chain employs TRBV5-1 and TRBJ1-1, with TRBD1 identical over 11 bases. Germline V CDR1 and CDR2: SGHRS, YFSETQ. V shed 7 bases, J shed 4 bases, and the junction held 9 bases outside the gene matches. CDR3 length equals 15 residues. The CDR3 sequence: CASRTGGAPVTEAFF. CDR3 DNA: TGCGCCAGCCGGACAGGGGGCGCCCCCGTCACTGAAGCTTTCTTT.

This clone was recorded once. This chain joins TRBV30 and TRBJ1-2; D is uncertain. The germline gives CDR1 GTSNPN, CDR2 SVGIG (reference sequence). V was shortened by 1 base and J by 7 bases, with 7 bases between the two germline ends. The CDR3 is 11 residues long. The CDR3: CAWSATSGYTF. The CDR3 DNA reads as TGTGCCTGGAGTGCGACAAGTGGCTACACCTTC.

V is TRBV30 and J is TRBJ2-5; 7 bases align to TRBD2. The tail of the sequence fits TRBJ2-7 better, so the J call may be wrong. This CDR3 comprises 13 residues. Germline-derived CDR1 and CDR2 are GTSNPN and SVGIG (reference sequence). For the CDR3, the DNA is TGTGCCTGGAAAGGCGGGAGCTCCTACGAGCAGTACTTC. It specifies CAWKGGSSYEQYF.

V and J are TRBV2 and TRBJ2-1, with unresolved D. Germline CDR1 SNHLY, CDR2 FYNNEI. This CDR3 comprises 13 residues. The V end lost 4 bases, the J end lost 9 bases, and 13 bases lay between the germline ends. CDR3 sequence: CASSGSQRTEQFF. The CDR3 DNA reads TGTGCCAGCAGTGGCAGTCAGCGCACTGAGCAGTTCTTC. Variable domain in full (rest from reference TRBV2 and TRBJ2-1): EPEVTQTPSHQVTQMGQEVILRCVPISNHLYFYWYRQILGQKVEFLVSFYNNEISEKSEIFDDQFSVERPDGSNFTLKIRSTKLEDSAMYFCASSGSQRTEQFFGPGTRLTVL.

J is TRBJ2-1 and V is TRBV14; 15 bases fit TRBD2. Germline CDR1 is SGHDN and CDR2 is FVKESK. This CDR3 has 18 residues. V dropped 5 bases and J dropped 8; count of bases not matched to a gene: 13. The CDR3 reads CASSARTSGRGGRYEQFF. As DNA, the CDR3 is TGTGCCAGCAGCGCCCGGACTAGCGGGAGGGGGGGTAGGTATGAGCAGTTCTTC. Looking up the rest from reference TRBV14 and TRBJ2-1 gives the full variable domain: EAGVTQFPSHSVIEKGQTVTLRCDPISGHDNLYWYRRVMGKEIKFLLHFVKESKQDESGMPNNRFLAERTGGTYSTLKVQPAELEDSGVYFCASSARTSGRGGRYEQFFGPGTRLTVL.

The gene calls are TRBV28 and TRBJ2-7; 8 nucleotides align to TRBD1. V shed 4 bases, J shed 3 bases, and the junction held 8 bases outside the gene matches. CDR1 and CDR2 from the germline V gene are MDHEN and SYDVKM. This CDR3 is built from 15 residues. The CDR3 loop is CASSSPDRVSYEQYF. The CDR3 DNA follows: TGTGCCAGCAGTTCTCCGGACAGGGTCAGCTACGAGCAGTACTTC.

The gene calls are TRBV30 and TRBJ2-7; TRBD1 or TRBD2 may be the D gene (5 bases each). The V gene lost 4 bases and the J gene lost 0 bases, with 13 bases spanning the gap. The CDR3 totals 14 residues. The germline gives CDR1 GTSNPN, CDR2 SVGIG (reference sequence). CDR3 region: CAWNRDLSSYEQYF. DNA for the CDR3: TGTGCCTGGAACCGGGACCTAAGCTCCTACGAGCAGTACTTC.

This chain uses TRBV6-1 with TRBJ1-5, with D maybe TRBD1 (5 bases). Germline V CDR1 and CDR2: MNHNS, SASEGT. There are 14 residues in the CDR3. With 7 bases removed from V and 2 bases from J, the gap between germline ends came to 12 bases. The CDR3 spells CASKGEGGNQPQHF. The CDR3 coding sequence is TGTGCCAGCAAAGGGGAAGGAGGCAATCAGCCCCAGCATTTT.

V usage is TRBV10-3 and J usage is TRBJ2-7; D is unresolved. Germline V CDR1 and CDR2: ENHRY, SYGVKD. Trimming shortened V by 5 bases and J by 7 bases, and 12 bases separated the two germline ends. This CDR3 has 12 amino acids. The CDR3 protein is CAISNTVGEQYF. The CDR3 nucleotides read TGTGCCATCAGTAACACGGTCGGGGAGCAGTACTTC.

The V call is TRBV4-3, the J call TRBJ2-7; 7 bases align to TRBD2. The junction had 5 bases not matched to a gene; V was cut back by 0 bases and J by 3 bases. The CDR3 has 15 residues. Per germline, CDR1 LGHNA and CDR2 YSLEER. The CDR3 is CASSQDWDYFYEQYF. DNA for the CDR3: TGCGCCAGCAGCCAAGATTGGGACTACTTCTACGAGCAGTACTTC.

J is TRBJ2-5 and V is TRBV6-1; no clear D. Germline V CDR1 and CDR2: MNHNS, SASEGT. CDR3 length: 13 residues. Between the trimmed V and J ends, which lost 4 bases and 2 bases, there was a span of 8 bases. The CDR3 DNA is TGTGCCAGCAGTGTATTAGGGCAAGAGACCCAGTACTTC. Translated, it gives CASSVLGQETQYF.

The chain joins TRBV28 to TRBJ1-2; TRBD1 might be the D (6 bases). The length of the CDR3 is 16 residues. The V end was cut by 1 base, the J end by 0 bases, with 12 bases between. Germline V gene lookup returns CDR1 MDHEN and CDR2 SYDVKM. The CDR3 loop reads CASSLFQGTANYGYTF. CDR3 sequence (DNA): TGTGCCAGCAGTTTATTCCAGGGGACCGCTAACTATGGCTACACCTTC.

The CDR3 DNA is TGTGCCAGCAGCCCCGGCAATGCGGGTTCCTACGAGCAGTACTTC. This translates into CASSPGNAGSYEQYF. The chain employs TRBV5-6 and TRBJ2-7; weak D call: TRBD2 (5 bases). Trimming pared 4 bases from V and 1 base from J, leaving 15 bases between. CDR1 is SGHDT, CDR2 YYEEEE, per germline. The length of the CDR3 is 15 residues.

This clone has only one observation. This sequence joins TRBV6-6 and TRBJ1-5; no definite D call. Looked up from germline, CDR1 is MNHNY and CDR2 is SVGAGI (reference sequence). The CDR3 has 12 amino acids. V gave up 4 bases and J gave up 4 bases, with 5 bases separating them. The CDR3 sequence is CASSLVNQPQHF. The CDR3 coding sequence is TGTGCCAGCAGTTTAGTTAATCAGCCCCAGCATTTT.

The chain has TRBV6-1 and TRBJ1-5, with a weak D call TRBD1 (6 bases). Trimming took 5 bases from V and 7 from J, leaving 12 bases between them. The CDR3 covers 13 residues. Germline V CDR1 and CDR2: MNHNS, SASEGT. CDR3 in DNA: TGTGCCAGCAGTAGGACAGAGGGACAGCCCCAGCATTTT. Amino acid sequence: CASSRTEGQPQHF.